The 25 T cell receptor beta chains listed next were all sequenced from one sample in a study of blood T cell repertoires in COVID-19. Here immunoSEQ multiplex PCR was the method, and the copy in TCRdb shows in-frame clones only, minus some. The profile shows roughly 150,000 clones, more than 85% of them singletons. The sequenced sample was peripheral blood. The origin of the receptors is a woman in her sixties with COVID-19, enrolled during active disease.

The rearrangement links TRBV7-8 to TRBJ2-7; 12 bases match TRBD1. Germline CDR1 SGHVS, CDR2 FQNEAQ. Trimming removed 6 bases from V and 6 bases from J; junction bases left unmatched: 15. This CDR3 is 17 amino acids long. The CDR3 DNA follows: TGTGCCAGCAGTTGTCCGATTCAGGGGACAGGGGGCTGCGAGCAGTACTTC. As protein: CASSCPIQGTGGCEQYF.

V is TRBV7-2 and J is TRBJ1-1, with D possibly TRBD1 on 6 matching bases. Deletions cut 11 bases from V and 0 bases from J, with 13 bases between. CDR3 length equals 13 residues. Germline loops: CDR1 SGHTA, CDR2 FQGNSA. The DNA for the CDR3 is TGTGCCGGGGGGGGCGGCATGAACACTGAAGCTTTCTTT. Translated: CAGGGGMNTEAFF.

The chain recombines TRBV4-2 with TRBJ2-1, with 12 bases identical to TRBD2. This CDR3 contains 18 residues. Trimming at V came to 1 base and at J to 2 bases, leaving 6 bases not matched to a gene. Germline V lookup: CDR1 LGHNA, CDR2 YNFKEQ. CDR3 loop: CASSQASGGAVAYNEQFF. The CDR3 region has the DNA TGTGCCAGCAGCCAAGCTAGCGGGGGGGCCGTAGCCTACAATGAGCAGTTCTTC.

The chain carries TRBV9 and TRBJ2-1, with 10 bases that match TRBD2. CDR1 and CDR2 from the germline V gene are SGDLS and YYNGEE. This CDR3 contains 15 residues. V lost 3 bases to trimming and J lost 10 bases; unmatched junction nucleotides: 10. The CDR3 DNA follows: TGTGCCAGCAGCGAGCGGACTAGCGGCGCTTGGGAGCAGTTCTTC. It yields the protein CASSERTSGAWEQFF.

J is TRBJ1-1 and V is TRBV7-2; a weak D match, TRBD1 (5 bases). With 5 bases removed from V and 8 bases from J, the gap between germline ends came to 15 bases. Germline V gives CDR1 SGHTA, CDR2 FQGNSA. This CDR3 is built from 13 residues. DNA for the CDR3: TGTGCCAGCAGCCGCGGCGGGACCCCCGAAGCTTTCTTT. Protein product: CASSRGGTPEAFF.

CDR3 sequence (DNA): TGTGCCAGCAGCCAAGGCCAAGCGGATGATTCACCCCTCCACTTT. Translated, it gives CASSQGQADDSPLHF. J is TRBJ1-6 and V is TRBV3-1 (or the pseudogene TRBV3-2); D remains ambiguous. V lost 1 base and J 8 bases, leaving 12 bases between the germline ends. CDR3 length equals 15 residues. Germline CDR1 reads LGHDT; CDR2 reads YNNKEL (reference sequence).

The chain carries TRBV20-1 and TRBJ1-2; D might be TRBD1 (5 bases). Trimming pared 3 bases from V and 0 bases from J, leaving 8 bases between. Germline lookup yields CDR1 DFQATT and CDR2 SNEGSKA (reference sequence). This CDR3 comprises 13 residues. CDR3 sequence (DNA): TGCAGTGCTAGTACAGGAGCTAACTATGGCTACACCTTC. Protein product: CSASTGANYGYTF.

As for this clone: The same CDR3 can be traced to other DNA sequences in this sample. J is TRBJ1-1 and V is TRBV18; D call uncertain. Trimming removed 4 bases at V and 2 bases at J, with 8 bases between. The CDR3 covers 13 residues. From germline, CDR1 is KGHSH and CDR2 LQKENI. In DNA form, the CDR3 reads TGTGCCAGCTCACTGGGAGCAAACACTGAAGCTTTCTTT. Translating it yields CASSLGANTEAFF.

This clone was detected only a few times. V usage is TRBV4-3 and J usage is TRBJ2-3; tentatively, D is TRBD1 (5 bases). The germline gives CDR1 LGHNA, CDR2 YSLEER. Trimming took 0 bases from V and 4 from J, leaving 14 bases between them. This CDR3 has 16 amino acids. The chain's CDR3 is CASSQDSETVADTQYF. CDR3 coding DNA: TGCGCCAGCAGCCAAGATTCGGAGACAGTAGCAGATACGCAGTATTTT.

The V gene is TRBV18, the J gene TRBJ2-2, with 12 positions matching TRBD2. The CDR3 contains 18 residues. Unmatched junction bases numbered 5, after V lost 3 bases and J lost 0 bases. From germline, CDR1 is KGHSH and CDR2 LQKENI. The CDR3 loop reads CASSPLAGGPANTGELFF. As DNA, the CDR3 is TGTGCCAGCTCACCTCTAGCGGGGGGGCCGGCGAACACCGGGGAGCTGTTTTTT.

The rearrangement links TRBV5-1 to TRBJ2-4; 8 bases line up with TRBD1. The CDR3 extends over 14 amino acids. Looked up from germline, CDR1 is SGHRS and CDR2 is YFSETQ. V was pared by 0 bases and J by 8 bases, with 4 bases of the junction left unmatched. The CDR3 coding sequence is TGCGCCAGCAGCTTGGGACAGGGGCAGGACATTCAGTACTTC. Amino acid sequence: CASSLGQGQDIQYF. Using reference TRBV5-1 and TRBJ2-4 for the parts outside the CDR3, the full variable domain is KAGVTQTPRYLIKTRGQQVTLSCSPISGHRSVSWYQQTPGQGLQFLFEYFSETQRNKGNFPGRFSGRQFSNSRSEMNVSTLELGDSALYLCASSLGQGQDIQYFGAGTRLSVL.

The V gene is TRBV3-1 (or the pseudogene TRBV3-2), the J gene TRBJ1-1; 9 bases fit TRBD1. This CDR3 has 13 residues. From germline, CDR1 is LGHDT and CDR2 YNNKEL (reference sequence). Losses at the gene ends were 7 bases for V and 4 bases for J; bases not matched to a gene: 4. CDR3 DNA sequence: TGTGCCAGCACCAAGGACAGGGGCACTGAAGCTTTCTTT. As protein: CASTKDRGTEAFF.

V usage is TRBV6-5 and J usage is TRBJ2-3; 10 bases are a match to TRBD1. CDR3 length: 14 amino acids. Germline CDR1 reads MNHEY; CDR2 reads SVGAGI. The trim removed 6 bases at V and 6 bases at J, leaving 6 bases unmatched. As DNA, the CDR3 is TGTGCCAGCAGCACGCGGACAGGGGGTGATACGCAGTATTTT. Translation gives CASSTRTGGDTQYF.

This clone appeared once. The V and J genes are TRBV3-1 (or the pseudogene TRBV3-2) and TRBJ2-2, with D uncertain. The CDR3 is 18 amino acids. Looked up from germline, CDR1 is LGHDT and CDR2 is YNNKEL (reference sequence). V was trimmed by 0 bases and J by 7 bases, leaving 21 bases between them. CDR3 protein: CASSQDRVQIRGSGELFF. DNA for the CDR3: TGTGCCAGCAGCCAAGATCGGGTCCAGATACGAGGCAGCGGGGAGCTGTTTTTT.

Here the CDR3 DNA reads TGTGCCAGCAGTGCGGGACAGTACTCTGGAAACACCATATATTTT. Translating it yields CASSAGQYSGNTIYF. The rearrangement uses TRBV2 and TRBJ1-3; TRBD1 matches at 7 bases. V shed 4 bases, J shed 0 bases, and the junction held 3 bases outside the gene matches. Germline assignment: CDR1 SNHLY and CDR2 FYNNEI. This CDR3 region has 15 residues.

The chain carries TRBV7-3 and TRBJ1-2, with TRBD1 identical over 7 bases. The V segment lost 4 bases and the J segment 3 bases; nucleotides outside the gene matches: 2. From germline, CDR1 is SGHTA and CDR2 FQGTGA. This CDR3 is built from 13 residues. The CDR3: CASSSGQDYGYTF. The CDR3 coding sequence is TGTGCCAGCAGCTCCGGACAGGACTATGGCTACACCTTC.

This chain joins TRBV5-1 and TRBJ1-4; D remains unclear. The CDR3 length is 15 residues. CDR1 SGHRS and CDR2 YFSETQ come from the germline V gene. The V gene lost 7 bases and the J gene lost 5 bases, with 18 bases spanning the gap. The CDR3 region has the DNA TGCGCCAGCTCACCGCCGGGTAGCGGCAATGAAAAACTGTTTTTT. Its translation: CASSPPGSGNEKLFF.

The J gene is TRBJ2-3, the V gene TRBV5-4, with D perhaps matching TRBD1 (5 bases). Germline V gene sequence: CDR1 SGHNT, CDR2 YYREEE (reference sequence). V was clipped by 1 base and J by 2 bases, with 8 bases between them. This CDR3 is 14 amino acids long. Written as DNA, the CDR3 is TGTGCCAGCAGCTTGCAGGGTCCCACAGATACGCAGTATTTT. This gives the protein CASSLQGPTDTQYF.

As DNA, the CDR3 is TGTGCCAGCAGTGGAGGGGAGGCTTATGGCTACACCTTC. Protein: CASSGGEAYGYTF. The rearrangement uses TRBV25-1 and TRBJ1-2, with D maybe TRBD1 (5 bases). The CDR3 is 13 amino acids. The V and J ends lost 4 bases and 5 bases respectively, with 11 bases between them. The germline V gene encodes CDR1 MGHDK and CDR2 SYGVNS.

The chain joins TRBV7-9 to TRBJ1-3, with a tentative D call TRBD1 (6 bases). The V gene's germline CDR1 is SEHNR and CDR2 FQNEAQ (reference sequence). Trimming removed 11 bases at V and 0 bases at J, with 17 bases between. The CDR3 has 15 amino acids. As DNA, the CDR3 is TGTGCCGGAAGAGGGGGGGAAACCTCTGGAAACACCATATATTTT. This sequence encodes CAGRGGETSGNTIYF.

This chain connects TRBV14 to TRBJ1-3; D not certain. CDR3 length: 15 residues. The germline V and J ends were trimmed by 6 bases and 1 base, with 13 bases remaining between them. CDR1 SGHDN and CDR2 FVKESK come from the germline V gene. The CDR3 coding sequence is TGTGCCAGCAGTCTAGGGAGCGCGTCTGGAAACACCATATATTTT. Residues: CASSLGSASGNTIYF.

The V call is TRBV4-1, the J call TRBJ1-2; tentatively, D is TRBD1 (6 bases). The CDR3 length is 14 residues. V lost 4 bases to trimming and J lost 3 bases, with 12 bases between them. Germline CDR1 and CDR2: MGHRA and YSYEKL. The CDR3 nucleotides are TGCGCCAGCAGCCCCACAGGGTTCGACTATGGCTACACCTTC. Its translation: CASSPTGFDYGYTF.

This chain links TRBV19 with TRBJ2-4; 9 positions agree with TRBD1. Germline V gene data show CDR1 as LNHDA and CDR2 as SQIVND (reference sequence). CDR3 length: 17 residues. J was trimmed by 8 bases and V by 4 bases; bases with no gene match: 15. The CDR3 spells CASSNGPGTGPVDIQYF. CDR3 in DNA: TGTGCCAGTAGTAACGGTCCCGGGACAGGGCCCGTGGACATTCAGTACTTC.

Worth noting for this clone: Distinct nucleotide sequences in the sample also encode this CDR3. The V and J genes are TRBV11-2 and TRBJ1-2; no clear D. Trimming pared 6 bases from V and 3 bases from J, leaving 8 bases between. CDR1 SGHAT and CDR2 FQNNGV come from the germline V gene. This CDR3 is built from 12 residues. CDR3 in DNA: TGTGCCAGCAGTCGGACTGACTATGGCTACACCTTC. Protein: CASSRTDYGYTF. The full variable domain, completed using reference TRBV11-2 and TRBJ1-2, is EAGVAQSPRYKIIEKRQSVAFWCNPISGHATLYWYQQILGQGPKLLIQFQNNGVVDDSQLPKDRFSAERLKGVDSTLKIQPAKLEDSAVYLCASSRTDYGYTFGSGTRLTVV.

The J gene is TRBJ2-2, the V gene TRBV15; 7 bases are a match to TRBD1. This CDR3 spans 16 amino acids. J gave up 5 bases and V 4 bases, and 10 bases lay outside the gene matches. Germline V gene data show CDR1 as LNHNV and CDR2 as YYDKDF (reference sequence). The CDR3 DNA reads as TGTGCCACCAGCACAATGACAGGGATTGGTACCGGGGAGCTGTTTTTT. Amino acid sequence: CATSTMTGIGTGELFF.